This T cell receptor (beta chain) was recorded in a study of T cell changes during pregnancy in multiple sclerosis. Trimming cost V 6 bases and J 7 bases; bases outside gene matches: 12. This CDR3 comprises 16 residues. Germline CDR1 reads MNHEY; CDR2 reads SMNVEV (reference sequence). This clone appeared once. The protocol was immunoSEQ multiplex PCR, while the TCRdb copy is restricted to in-frame clones and leaves out a portion. The sample lists 25,000 to 35,000 clones, 90% to 95% occurring once. This sequence joins TRBV27 and TRBJ2-1; 10 bases are a match to TRBD2. Material: peripheral blood, obtained in the first trimester of pregnancy. This TCR derives from a female donor in good health, enrolled as a control in a pregnancy study. The chain's CDR3 is CASRGRTSGPNNEQFF. The DNA of the CDR3 is TGTGCCAGCAGGGGTAGGACTAGCGGACCTAATAATGAGCAGTTCTTC.